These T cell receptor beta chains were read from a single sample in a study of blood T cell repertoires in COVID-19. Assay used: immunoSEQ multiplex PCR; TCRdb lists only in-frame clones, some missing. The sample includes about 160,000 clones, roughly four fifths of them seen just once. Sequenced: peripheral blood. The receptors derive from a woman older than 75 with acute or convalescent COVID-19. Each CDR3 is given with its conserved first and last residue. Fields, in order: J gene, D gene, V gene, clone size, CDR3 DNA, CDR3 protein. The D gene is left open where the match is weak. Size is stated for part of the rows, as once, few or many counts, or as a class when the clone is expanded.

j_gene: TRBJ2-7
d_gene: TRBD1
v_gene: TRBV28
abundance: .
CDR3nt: TGTGCCAGCAGTTCTCCGGGACAGCGTAGCTCCTACGAGCAGTACTTC
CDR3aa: CASSSPGQRSSYEQYF

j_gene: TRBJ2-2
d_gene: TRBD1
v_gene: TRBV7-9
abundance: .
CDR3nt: TGTGCCAGCAGCCCGACAGGGAAAAAAACCGGGGAGCTGTTTTTT
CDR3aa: CASSPTGKKTGELFF

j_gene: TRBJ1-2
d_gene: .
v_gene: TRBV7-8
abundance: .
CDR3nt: TGTGCCAGCAGCTTAGTATCCGATTATGCGGGCTACACCTTC
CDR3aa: CASSLVSDYAGYTF

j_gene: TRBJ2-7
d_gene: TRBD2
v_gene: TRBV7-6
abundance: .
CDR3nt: TGTGCCAGCAGCTTAGTCGGGGAGGGGTACGAGCAGTACTTC
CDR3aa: CASSLVGEGYEQYF

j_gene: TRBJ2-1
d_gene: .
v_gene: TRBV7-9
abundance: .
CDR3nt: TGTGCCAGCAGCTTAAATCTAGATTACAATGAGCAGTTCTTC
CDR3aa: CASSLNLDYNEQFF

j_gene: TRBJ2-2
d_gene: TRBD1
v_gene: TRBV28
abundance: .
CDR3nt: TGTGCCAGCAGTTGGCCCCAGAGGGGGCGAGCCGGGGAGCTGTTTTTT
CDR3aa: CASSWPQRGRAGELFF

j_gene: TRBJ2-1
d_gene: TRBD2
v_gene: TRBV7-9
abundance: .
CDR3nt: TGTGCCAGCAGCTTATGGGGGGAGGGTCGGAATGAGCAGTTCTTC
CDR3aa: CASSLWGEGRNEQFF

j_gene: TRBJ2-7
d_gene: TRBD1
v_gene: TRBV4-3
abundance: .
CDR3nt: TGCGCCAGCAGCCGGGGACAGGGCCCATACGAGCAGTACTTC
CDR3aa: CASSRGQGPYEQYF

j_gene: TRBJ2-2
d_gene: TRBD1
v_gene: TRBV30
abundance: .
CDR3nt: TGTGCCTGGAGACGAGGACAGGGGCGGACGGGGGAGCTGTTTTTT
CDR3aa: CAWRRGQGRTGELFF

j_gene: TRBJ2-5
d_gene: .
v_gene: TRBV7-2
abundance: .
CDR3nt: TGTGCCAGCAGCGAGGGTGTAGGGACCCAGTACTTC
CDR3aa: CASSEGVGTQYF

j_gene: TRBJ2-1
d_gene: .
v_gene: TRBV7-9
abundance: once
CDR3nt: TGTGCCAGCAGCTTAGCGCGGGAAGGCTATGAGCAGTTCTTC
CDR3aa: CASSLAREGYEQFF

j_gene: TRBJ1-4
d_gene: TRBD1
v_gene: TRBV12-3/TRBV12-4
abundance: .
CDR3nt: TGTGCCAGCAGTTTACGACAGGGGGGAAAACTGTTTTTT
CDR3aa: CASSLRQGGKLFF

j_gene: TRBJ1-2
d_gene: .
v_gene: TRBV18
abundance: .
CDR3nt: TGTGCCAGCTCACCACAGGGGGGGTCGGTCTATGGCTACACCTTC
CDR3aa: CASSPQGGSVYGYTF

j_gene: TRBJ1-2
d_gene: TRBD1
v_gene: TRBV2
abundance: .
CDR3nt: TGTGCCAGCAGCGCGGACAGGGTGGAGGGCTACACCTTC
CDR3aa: CASSADRVEGYTF

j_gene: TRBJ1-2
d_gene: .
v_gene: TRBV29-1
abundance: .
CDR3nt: TGCAGTCCTTGTAGGGGTCCAGAGACATATGGCTACACCTTC
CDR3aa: CSPCRGPETYGYTF

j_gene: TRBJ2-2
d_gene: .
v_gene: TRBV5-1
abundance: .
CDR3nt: TGCGCCAGCAGCTTGGCAGTAGGGGTCACCGGGGAGCTGTTTTTT
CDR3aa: CASSLAVGVTGELFF

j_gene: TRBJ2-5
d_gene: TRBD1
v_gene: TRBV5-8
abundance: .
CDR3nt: TGTGCCAGCAGTAACCGGGACAGGGAGACCCAGTACTTC
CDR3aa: CASSNRDRETQYF

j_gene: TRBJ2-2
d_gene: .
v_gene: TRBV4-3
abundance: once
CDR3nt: TGCGCCAGCAGCCAAGATGGAGGGTTAGGCACCGGGGAGCTGTTTTTT
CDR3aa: CASSQDGGLGTGELFF

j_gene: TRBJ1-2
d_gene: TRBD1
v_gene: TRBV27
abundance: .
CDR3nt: TGTGCCAGCAAGGGGGCCGACAGGGCCAACTATGGCTACACCTTC
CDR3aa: CASKGADRANYGYTF

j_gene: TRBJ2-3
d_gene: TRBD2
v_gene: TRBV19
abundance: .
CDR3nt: TGTGCCAGTAGTTACCCCATGGTAGCGGGAGTTAAAGATACGCAGTATTTT
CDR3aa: CASSYPMVAGVKDTQYF

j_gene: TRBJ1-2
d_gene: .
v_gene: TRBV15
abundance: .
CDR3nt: TGTGCCACCAGCTTCCAGTCGGGCTATGGCTACACCTTC
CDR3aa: CATSFQSGYGYTF

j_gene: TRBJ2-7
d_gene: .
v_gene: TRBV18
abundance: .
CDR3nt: TGTGCCAGCTCACCGCAGGGTTGGGAGCAGTACTTC
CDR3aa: CASSPQGWEQYF

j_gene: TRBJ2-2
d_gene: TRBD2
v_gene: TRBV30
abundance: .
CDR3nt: TGTGCCTGGAGGGGACTAGCGGGAGCGACCGGGGAGCTGTTTTTT
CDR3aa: CAWRGLAGATGELFF

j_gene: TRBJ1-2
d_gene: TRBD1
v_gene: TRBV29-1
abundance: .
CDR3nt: TGCAGCGTTGAACCTACAGGGGTCGGCTATGGCTACACCTTC
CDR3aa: CSVEPTGVGYGYTF

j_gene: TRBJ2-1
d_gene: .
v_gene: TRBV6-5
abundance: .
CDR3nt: TGTGCCAGCAGTTACTCACGACAATACAATGAGCAGTTCTTC
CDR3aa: CASSYSRQYNEQFF

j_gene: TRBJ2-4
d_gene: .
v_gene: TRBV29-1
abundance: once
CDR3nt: TGCAGCGTCCTCGACAGGACCAAAAACATTCAGTACTTC
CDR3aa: CSVLDRTKNIQYF

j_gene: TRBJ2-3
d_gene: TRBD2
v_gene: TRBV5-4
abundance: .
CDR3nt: TGTGCCAGCAGCTTTAATCTAGCGGAGGGGACAGATACGCAGTATTTT
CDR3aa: CASSFNLAEGTDTQYF

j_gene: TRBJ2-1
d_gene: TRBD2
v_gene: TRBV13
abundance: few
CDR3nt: TGTGCCAGCAGCTTTTTAGCGGGAGGGCCTTCCTACAATGAGCAGTTCTTC
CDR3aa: CASSFLAGGPSYNEQFF

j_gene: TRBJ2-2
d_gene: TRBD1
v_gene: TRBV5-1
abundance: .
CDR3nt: TGCGCCAGCAGCCGGGACAGGGGAGTCGGGGAGCTGTTTTTT
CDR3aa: CASSRDRGVGELFF

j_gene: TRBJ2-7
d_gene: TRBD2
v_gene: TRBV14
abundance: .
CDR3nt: TGTGCCAGCAGCCAAGCTGACGGGAGGCTTTCGGAGCAGTACTTC
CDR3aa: CASSQADGRLSEQYF

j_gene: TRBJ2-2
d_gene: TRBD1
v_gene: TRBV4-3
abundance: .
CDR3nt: TGCGCCAGCAGCCTTGGACAGGTCCAAAGGGTCGGGGAGCTGTTTTTT
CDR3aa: CASSLGQVQRVGELFF

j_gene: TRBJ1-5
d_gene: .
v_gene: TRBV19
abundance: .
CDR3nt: TGTGCCAGTAAAGGACCCCTCGGGAGGCCCCAGCATTTT
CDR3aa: CASKGPLGRPQHF

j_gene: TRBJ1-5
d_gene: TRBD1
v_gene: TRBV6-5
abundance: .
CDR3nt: TGTGCCAGCAGAAAGACAGGGGGCCAGGCTCAGCCCCAGCATTTT
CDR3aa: CASRKTGGQAQPQHF

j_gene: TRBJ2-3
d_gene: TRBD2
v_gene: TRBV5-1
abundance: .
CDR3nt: TGCGCCAGCAGCCGGGGACTAGCTGGCACAGATACGCAGTATTTT
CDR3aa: CASSRGLAGTDTQYF

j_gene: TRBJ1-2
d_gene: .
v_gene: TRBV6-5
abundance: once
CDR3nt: TGTGCCAGCACCCAGGGCCCTGGGGGCTACACCTTC
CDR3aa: CASTQGPGGYTF

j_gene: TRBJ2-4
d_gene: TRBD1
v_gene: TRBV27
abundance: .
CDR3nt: TGTGCCAGCTCCCTGGGACAGCCCAAAAACATTCAGTACTTC
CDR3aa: CASSLGQPKNIQYF

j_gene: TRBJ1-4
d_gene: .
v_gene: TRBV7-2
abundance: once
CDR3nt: TGTGCCAGCAGAACGGTTGCAACTAATGAAAAACTGTTTTTT
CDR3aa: CASRTVATNEKLFF

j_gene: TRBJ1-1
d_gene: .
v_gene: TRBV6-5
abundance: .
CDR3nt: TGTGCCAGCTGGGATTATGCGCCGGGGACTGAAGCTTTCTTT
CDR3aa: CASWDYAPGTEAFF

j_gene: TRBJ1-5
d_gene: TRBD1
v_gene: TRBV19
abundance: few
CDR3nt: TGTGCCAGTAGTATTGGGACAGGAGGACAGCCCCAGCATTTT
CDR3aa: CASSIGTGGQPQHF

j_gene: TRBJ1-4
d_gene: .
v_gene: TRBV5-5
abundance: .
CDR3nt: TGTGCCAGCAGCTTTCGGGATACTAATGAAAAACTGTTTTTT
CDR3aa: CASSFRDTNEKLFF

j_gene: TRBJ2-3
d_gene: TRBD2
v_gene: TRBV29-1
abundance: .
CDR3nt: TGCAGCGTTTCTAGCGGGAGGACGGGCACAGATACGCAGTATTTT
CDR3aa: CSVSSGRTGTDTQYF

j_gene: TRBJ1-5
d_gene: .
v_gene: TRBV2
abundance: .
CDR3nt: TGTGCCAGCAGTGATGGGGGGGCGCGGCGTCAGCCCCAGCATTTT
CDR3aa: CASSDGGARRQPQHF

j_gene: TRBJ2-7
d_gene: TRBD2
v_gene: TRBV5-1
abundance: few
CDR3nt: TGCGCCAGCAGCGCCGGACTAGCGGGGGGCGCCTACGAGCAGTACTTC
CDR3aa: CASSAGLAGGAYEQYF

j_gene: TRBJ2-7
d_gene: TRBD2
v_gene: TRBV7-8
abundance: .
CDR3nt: TGTGCCAGCAGCTTAGGGCGGGCGGGAGCCTACGAGCAGTACTTC
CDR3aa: CASSLGRAGAYEQYF

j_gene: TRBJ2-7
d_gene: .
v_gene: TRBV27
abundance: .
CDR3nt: TGTGCCAGCAGTTTAAGTTGGGCGAGAGAGCAGTACTTC
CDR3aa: CASSLSWAREQYF

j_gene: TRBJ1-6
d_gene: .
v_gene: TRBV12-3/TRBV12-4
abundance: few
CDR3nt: TGTGCCAGCAGTTTAGCAACGGAGGCCCTCCACTTT
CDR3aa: CASSLATEALHF

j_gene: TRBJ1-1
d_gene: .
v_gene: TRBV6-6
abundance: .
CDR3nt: TGTGCCAGCAGTCCACAGTCCGGTCTGTACACTGAAGCTTTCTTT
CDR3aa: CASSPQSGLYTEAFF

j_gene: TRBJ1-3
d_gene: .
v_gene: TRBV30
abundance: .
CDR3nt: TGTGCCTGGAGTAAAAGAGGGGGTGGTGGAAACACCATATATTTT
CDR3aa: CAWSKRGGGGNTIYF

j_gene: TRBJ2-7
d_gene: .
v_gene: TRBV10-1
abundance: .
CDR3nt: TGCGCCAGCAGTGAGCGGCGGGCAACGTGGTACGAGCAGTACTTC
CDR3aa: CASSERRATWYEQYF

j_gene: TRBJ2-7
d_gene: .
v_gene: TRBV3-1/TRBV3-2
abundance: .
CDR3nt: TGTGCCAGCAGCCAAGGGGAATACGGGGGAACTTGGACCTACGAGCAGTACTTC
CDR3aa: CASSQGEYGGTWTYEQYF

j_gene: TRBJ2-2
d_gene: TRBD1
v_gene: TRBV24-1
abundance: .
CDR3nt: TGTGCCACCAGTGATCAGCCGGGACAGGGCAACACCGGGGAGCTGTTTTTT
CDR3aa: CATSDQPGQGNTGELFF

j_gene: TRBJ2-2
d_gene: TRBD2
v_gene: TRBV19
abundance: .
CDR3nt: TGTGCCAGTAGTATAGGGTTGTCTAGCGGGCGCACCGGGGAGCTGTTTTTT
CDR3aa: CASSIGLSSGRTGELFF

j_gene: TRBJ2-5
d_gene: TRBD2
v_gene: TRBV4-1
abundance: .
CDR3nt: TGCGCCAGCAGCCAAGGGAGCGGGAGAGAGACCCAGTACTTC
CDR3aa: CASSQGSGRETQYF

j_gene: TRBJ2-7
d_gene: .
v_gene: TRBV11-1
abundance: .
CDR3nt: TGTGCCAGCAGCTTAGACCTAGCGACAACCTACGAGCAGTACTTC
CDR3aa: CASSLDLATTYEQYF

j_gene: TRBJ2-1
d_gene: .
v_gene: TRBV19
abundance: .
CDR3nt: TGTGCCAGTAGGAGGCCGGGAGACGGGCACTCCTACAATGAGCAGTTCTTC
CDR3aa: CASRRPGDGHSYNEQFF